This TCR beta chain was recovered during a study of cytomegalovirus exposure and HLA in healthy donors (dated by TCRdb to the late 2010s). Regarding the study in general: According to a later analysis, the 100 to 150 validation repertoires were produced on the same platform as the 666 repertoires of the first cohort. To predict cytomegalovirus infection status, the study brought together high-throughput TCR immunosequencing, statistical association of individual TCRs with disease status, and machine learning. The study was designed to test whether signatures of past pathogen exposure could be identified by cataloging public T cell receptors. In addition to the first cohort of 666 subjects, a separate validation cohort of approximately 110 different subjects was used. What the study reported, not specific to this receptor: In vitro tests confirmed that a few of the cytomegalovirus-associated TCR beta chains recognize cytomegalovirus antigens. A total of 150 or so TCR beta chains were listed by the study as associated with cytomegalovirus. In a later analysis, TCRs clustered in the first cohort were found to also tend to co-occur in the 130 or so validation repertoires, with 90% to 95% of cluster scores above 0. The authors suggested that the approach could potentially be generalized to other disease states and immunological phenotypes. A later analysis lacked HLA typing for the validation cohort, so it scored co-occurrence in that cohort across all 110 or so repertoires. In both the original and validation cohorts, the classifier was reported to diagnose cytomegalovirus status with high specificity and sensitivity. Most TCR sequences were observed very rarely across donors, whereas some public TCRs were present in many individuals.

With respect to this clone: Its antigen specificity is not known. The sample holds no much larger clone one base away, and base qualities are not on file.

CDR1 and CDR2 are drawn from the germline V gene: SGHRS, YFSETQ. V is cut by 4 bases and J by 1 base, and the space between the germline ends is 17 bases. The CDR3 sequence holds 16 residues, the cysteine and phenylalanine included. Only CDR3 DNA is held: 48 bases, read in frame from base 1. The library was prepared using the immunoSEQ multiplex PCR assay. From the authors' description of their analysis: To diagnose cytomegalovirus status from the catalog of TCR beta chain sequences, a statistical classification framework was built. TCRdb retrieved this table from immuneACCESS and kept in-frame rearrangements only. Not all clones are present; in checked studies, unresolved V genes account for under half, and no reason is known for the remainder. V and J calls and clone size are copied from that table; D and trimming were computed from the DNA. The sample data list under 75,000 clones, and around 95% of these were observed just once. In total, the top ten clones hold about 7% of the sample.

The donors belonged to the validation cohort of about 110 subjects, which was separate from the approximately 660-subject first cohort. The chain employs TRBV5-1 and TRBJ1-1; the D gene cannot be resolved reliably. What was sequenced was PBMCs. The receptor was derived from a woman aged 18-29 years in good health and CMV-seropositive. The DNA is as follows: TGCGCCAGCAGCAGCACCACCGGGAGCCAGAACACTGAAGCTTTCTTT. Protein translation: CASSSTTGSQNTEAFF.